This T cell receptor beta chain came from a study of neurological immune-mediated disorders. At least ten counts were recorded for this clonotype. What it recognizes is unknown. CDR1 is DFQATT and CDR2 is SNEGSKA in the germline V gene (reference sequence). This CDR3 contains 17 residues. Trimming took off 6 bases at V and 1 base at J, with 23 bases between the two ends. The cDNA was synthesized by means of template-switch 5'RACE, which was carried out with 10-nucleotide random UMIs. A single run covered 15-18 subjects with over 180 million TCR-beta sequences. Each CDR3 protein is one row after TCRdb ran MiXCR on the 5' RACE reads. The top ten clones hold roughly 30% of a sample with approximately 37,000 distinct CDR3 sequences, 14% of them seen once. The unsorted libraries were generated from a total of 2 million PBMCs, which had been stored in RNAlater at -80 C. Notes on the study in general: Expanded clones shared no identical CDR3 amino acid sequences across subjects, which suggested private TCR-beta repertoires in all groups.

Input material: PBMCs. This receptor was taken from a woman aged 50 to 65 with HTLV-1-associated myelopathy (HAM/TSP). This rearrangement joins TRBV20-1 to TRBJ2-3; TRBD2 is a possible D gene (6 bases). CDR3 nucleotide sequence: TGCAGTGCCCCCGGGGAGGAGACCCATACCCGCACAGATACGCAGTATTTT. Its translation: CSAPGEETHTRTDTQYF.